Detailed here is one T cell receptor beta chain. The antigen is undetermined. The CDR3 is 12 amino acids. Looked up from germline, CDR1 is SQVTM and CDR2 is ANQGSEA. V lost 3 bases to trimming and J lost 1 base, with 3 bases between them. Here immunoSEQ multiplex PCR was the method, and the copy in TCRdb shows in-frame clones only, minus some. This table holds fewer than 50,000 clones, around 90% found once. The data stem from a study of OX40 agonist ivuxolimab in advanced cancers. Study context: The patients received agonistic anti-OX40 (CD134) antibody ivuxolimab.

General study points: CD8+ T cells showed, on average, more clonal expansion than CD4+ cells.

This chain uses TRBV29-1 with TRBJ2-2, with D unresolved. Sequenced here: CD4+ or CD8+ T cells sorted from blood, sampled in a trial of the OX40 agonist ivuxolimab. The origin of this receptor is an adult with an advanced solid tumor such as melanoma, head and neck, liver or kidney cancer. The DNA for the CDR3 is TGCAGCGTTGATTGGAACACCGGGGAGCTGTTTTTT. Protein: CSVDWNTGELFF.